One and the same sample provided the 6 T cell receptor beta chains below, sequenced in a study of cytomegalovirus exposure and HLA in healthy donors (dated by TCRdb to 2016 to 2017). Receptors were amplified or captured by the immunoSEQ multiplex PCR assay. TCRdb took over this immuneACCESS table, retaining in-frame rearrangements with V and J assigned. Such tables are incomplete; in checked studies, under half of the missing clones stem from an unresolved V gene, and the remainder is unexplained. This sample lists roughly 150,000 clones; roughly nine tenths were detected once. 4.5% to 7% of the sample is taken by the ten largest. The sequenced sample was PBMCs. The receptors come from a woman in her twenties or thirties in good health and CMV-seronegative.

The chain carries TRBV5-1 and TRBJ2-1; 7 nucleotides align to TRBD1. The germline CDR1 and CDR2 sequences are SGHRS and YFSETQ. The CDR3 is made up of 16 amino acids. V gave up 4 bases and J gave up 4 bases; unmatched junction bases: 11. DNA of the CDR3: TGCGCCAGCAGCCTCAGACAGGGCGTGGGGTACAATGAGCAGTTCTTC. This encodes CASSLRQGVGYNEQFF.

The chain couples TRBV6-5 to TRBJ1-4; D is possibly TRBD1 (5 bases). Trimming shortened V by 3 bases and J by 6 bases, and 11 bases separated the two germline ends. Germline V gives CDR1 MNHEY, CDR2 SVGAGI. The CDR3 is made up of 14 amino acids. The CDR3 region is CASSYGASDEKLFF. The CDR3 nucleotides read TGTGCCAGCAGTTATGGGGCCTCTGATGAAAAACTGTTTTTT.

As concerns this clone: Mismatch with germline at one junction end may stem from a read error. J is TRBJ2-7 and V is TRBV7-7, with D possibly called TRBD1 or TRBD2 (5 bases each). Germline V gene sequence: CDR1 SSHAT, CDR2 FNYEAQ (reference sequence). The CDR3 has 15 residues. This CDR3 reads CASSLGSGPTYEQYF. CDR3 nucleotides: TGTGCTAGCAGCCTGGGGTCGGGACCGACCTACGAGCAGTACTTC. The full variable domain, rest sourced from reference TRBV7-7 and TRBJ2-7, is GAGVSQSPRYKVTKRGQDVTLRCDPISSHATLYWYQQALGQGPEFLTYFNYEAQPDKSGLPSDRFSAERPEGSISTLTIQRTEQRDSAMYRCASSLGSGPTYEQYFGPGTRLTVT.

The chain joins TRBV6-1 to TRBJ2-7; D not certain. The length of the CDR3 is 14 residues. Germline assignment: CDR1 MNHNS and CDR2 SASEGT. Trimming left V 0 bases short and J 2 bases short, with 8 bases between. The CDR3 here is CASSEAFLTYEQYF. CDR3 in DNA: TGTGCCAGCAGTGAAGCGTTCCTGACCTACGAGCAGTACTTC.

This rearrangement joins TRBV6-5 to TRBJ1-1; D is uncertain. Deletions cut 2 bases from V and 1 base from J, with 14 bases between. Germline values: CDR1 MNHEY, CDR2 SVGAGI. The CDR3 length is 16 residues. The CDR3 DNA sequence: TGTGCCAGCAGTTACGGGTCTCCGGGAAGGAACACTGAAGCTTTCTTT. Protein product: CASSYGSPGRNTEAFF.

The J gene is TRBJ2-3, the V gene TRBV4-2, with D unresolved. Germline CDR1 and CDR2: LGHNA and YNFKEQ. There are 14 residues in the CDR3. The V end was cut by 0 bases, the J end by 4 bases, with 8 bases between. The CDR3 protein is CASSQEKTPDTQYF. The CDR3 DNA follows: TGTGCCAGCAGCCAAGAGAAAACGCCAGATACGCAGTATTTT.